Presented here are 14 T cell receptor beta chains from one specimen sequenced in a study of immune evolution from preneoplasia to lung adenocarcinoma. Sequenced by immunoSEQ multiplex PCR; TCRdb stores in-frame clones only, minus some. The sample yields more than 25,000 clones, 65% to 75% seen once. Sequenced material: FFPE invasive lung adenocarcinoma tissue. These TCRs come from a person in their 60s with invasive lung adenocarcinoma. Some clones in this sample may be carry-over from other donors' samples.

The CDR3 DNA follows: TGTGCCAGCTCACCGGGGAGATCGGAGACCCAGTACTTC. This gives the protein CASSPGRSETQYF. V is TRBV18 and J is TRBJ2-5, with D possibly being TRBD2 (5 bases). Trimming removed 3 bases from V and 5 bases from J, with 10 bases in between. CDR1 KGHSH and CDR2 LQKENI come from the germline V gene. The CDR3 totals 13 residues.

V gene TRBV10-3 combines with J gene TRBJ1-2; D unclear. CDR1 and CDR2 from the germline V gene are ENHRY and SYGVKD. Trimming took 4 bases from V and 5 from J, leaving 14 bases between them. The CDR3 contains 14 residues. CDR3: CAISARAFIYGYTF. CDR3 DNA sequence: TGTGCCATCAGTGCTCGGGCATTCATTTATGGCTACACCTTC.

The rearrangement joins TRBV18 to TRBJ2-1; 9 bases map to TRBD1. V dropped 6 bases and J dropped 8; count of bases not matched to a gene: 8. The germline CDR1 and CDR2 sequences are KGHSH and LQKENI. The CDR3 runs to 14 residues. The CDR3 DNA reads TGTGCCAGCTCCCGCGTTACAGGGGGCGATGAGCAGTTCTTC. Residues: CASSRVTGGDEQFF. The full variable domain, completed using reference TRBV18 and TRBJ2-1, is NAGVMQNPRHLVRRRGQEARLRCSPMKGHSHVYWYRQLPEEGLKFMVYLQKENIIDESGMPKERFSAEFPKEGPSILRIQQVVRGDSAAYFCASSRVTGGDEQFFGPGTRLTVL.

This sequence joins TRBV30 and TRBJ2-3; the D gene could be TRBD1 or TRBD2 (6 bases each). The CDR3 length is 14 residues. Trimming stripped 3 bases from V and 8 bases from J, with 18 bases between. CDR1 is GTSNPN and CDR2 is SVGIG in the germline V gene (reference sequence). CDR3 nucleotides: TGTGCCTGGAGCCCGGGGGCTAGCAGCCTTACGCAGTATTTT. Translated: CAWSPGASSLTQYF.

The chain carries TRBV27 and TRBJ1-1; TRBD1 matches at 12 bases. The CDR3 is made up of 17 amino acids. From germline, CDR1 is MNHEY and CDR2 SMNVEV (reference sequence). Germline trimming cut 6 bases from V and 10 bases from J; bases unmatched to any gene: 18. CDR3 region: CASSPGTGGAVRVPAFF. The CDR3 DNA reads TGTGCCAGCAGCCCTGGGACAGGGGGCGCGGTGAGGGTTCCAGCTTTCTTT.

This clone is classed as medium-sized. The chain has TRBV5-1 and TRBJ2-2, with 9 bases fitting TRBD1. Per germline, CDR1 SGHRS and CDR2 YFSETQ. The CDR3 loop spans 15 amino acids. V trimming: 5 bases; J trimming: 1 base; junction bases outside the gene matches: 3. CDR3 sequence: CASRQGAQNTGELFF. Here the CDR3 DNA reads TGCGCCAGCAGACAGGGGGCGCAGAACACCGGGGAGCTGTTTTTT.

The chain carries TRBV6-1 and TRBJ1-1, with D perhaps matching TRBD1 (6 bases). The V gene lost 1 base and the J gene lost 5 bases, with 17 bases spanning the gap. This CDR3 is built from 16 residues. CDR1 and CDR2 from the germline V gene are MNHNS and SASEGT. The CDR3 nucleotides read TGTGCCAGCAGTGAAGGGCCAGGGGACGGTAGGACTGAAGCTTTCTTT. It encodes CASSEGPGDGRTEAFF.

In its sample, this clone was seen once. The chain has TRBV7-9 and TRBJ2-1; no clear D. Germline values: CDR1 SEHNR, CDR2 FQNEAQ (reference sequence). V lost 0 bases, J lost 3 bases, and 6 bases lay in between. The CDR3 runs 14 residues. CDR3 amino acids: CASSLAANYNEQFF. In nucleotides, the CDR3 is TGTGCCAGCAGCTTAGCGGCCAACTACAATGAGCAGTTCTTC.

The chain employs TRBV29-1 and TRBJ2-3; TRBD2 matches at 9 bases. V lost 4 bases and J lost 6; bases outside the gene matches: 5. The CDR3 is 13 amino acids. CDR1 is SQVTM, CDR2 ANQGSEA, per germline. DNA of the CDR3: TGCAGCGTTGGCGGGGGGGAACGTGATACGCAGTATTTT. This codes for CSVGGGERDTQYF.

The V and J genes are TRBV5-1 and TRBJ2-7; D call uncertain. Between the trimmed V and J ends, which lost 1 base and 5 bases, there was a span of 7 bases. CDR3 length equals 12 residues. Germline V gene data show CDR1 as SGHRS and CDR2 as YFSETQ. The CDR3 reads CASSLSANEQYF. CDR3 bases: TGCGCCAGCAGCTTGTCGGCCAACGAGCAGTACTTC.

The chain couples TRBV11-3 to TRBJ2-1; TRBD2 might be the D (5 bases). The CDR3 consists of 15 residues. CDR1 is SGHNT and CDR2 is YENEEA in the germline V gene. V dropped 4 bases and J dropped 5 bases, with 15 bases sitting between them. CDR3 loop: CASSSTYSANNEQFF. CDR3 coding DNA: TGTGCCAGCAGCTCGACGTATAGCGCGAACAATGAGCAGTTCTTC.

The chain links TRBV6-5 to TRBJ1-1; D is ambiguous. Trimming pared 5 bases from V and 0 bases from J, leaving 13 bases between. The CDR3 extends over 15 amino acids. The germline CDR1 and CDR2 sequences are MNHEY and SVGAGI. For the CDR3, the DNA is TGTGCCAGCAGTATTCGGGCCCCATTGAACACTGAAGCTTTCTTT. It translates to CASSIRAPLNTEAFF.

This clone was observed a few times. This chain connects TRBV18 to TRBJ1-3; 7 bases match TRBD1. Per germline, CDR1 KGHSH and CDR2 LQKENI. The CDR3 extends over 14 amino acids. V was pared by 4 bases and J by 5 bases, with 5 bases of the junction left unmatched. CDR3 in DNA: TGTGCCAGCTCACGAGACAGGGACCGAAACACCATATATTTT. It codes for CASSRDRDRNTIYF.

The chain has TRBV19 and TRBJ2-7; maybe TRBD2 (6 bases). CDR3 length: 15 residues. Trimming pared 4 bases from V and 1 base from J, leaving 14 bases between. Germline V gene sequence: CDR1 LNHDA, CDR2 SQIVND (reference sequence). The CDR3 DNA follows: TGTGCCAGTAGTAACCCTGGCGGGGTATCCTACGAGCAGTACTTC. Protein sequence: CASSNPGGVSYEQYF.